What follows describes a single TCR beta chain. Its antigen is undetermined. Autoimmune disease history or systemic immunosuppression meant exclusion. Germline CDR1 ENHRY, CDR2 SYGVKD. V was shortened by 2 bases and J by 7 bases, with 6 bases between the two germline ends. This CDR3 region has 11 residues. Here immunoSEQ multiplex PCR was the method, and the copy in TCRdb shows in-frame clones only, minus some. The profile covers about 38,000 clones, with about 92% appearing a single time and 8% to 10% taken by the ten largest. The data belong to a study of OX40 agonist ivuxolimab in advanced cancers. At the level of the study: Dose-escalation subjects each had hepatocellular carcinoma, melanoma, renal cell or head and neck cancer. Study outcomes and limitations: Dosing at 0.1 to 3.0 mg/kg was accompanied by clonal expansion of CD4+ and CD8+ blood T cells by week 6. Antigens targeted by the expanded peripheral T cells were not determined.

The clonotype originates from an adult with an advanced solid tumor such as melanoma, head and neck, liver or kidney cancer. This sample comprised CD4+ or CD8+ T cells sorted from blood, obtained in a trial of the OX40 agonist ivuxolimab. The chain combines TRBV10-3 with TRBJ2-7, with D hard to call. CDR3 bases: TGTGCCATCAGTGAGGGCCCAGAGCAGTACGTC. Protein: CAISEGPEQYV.